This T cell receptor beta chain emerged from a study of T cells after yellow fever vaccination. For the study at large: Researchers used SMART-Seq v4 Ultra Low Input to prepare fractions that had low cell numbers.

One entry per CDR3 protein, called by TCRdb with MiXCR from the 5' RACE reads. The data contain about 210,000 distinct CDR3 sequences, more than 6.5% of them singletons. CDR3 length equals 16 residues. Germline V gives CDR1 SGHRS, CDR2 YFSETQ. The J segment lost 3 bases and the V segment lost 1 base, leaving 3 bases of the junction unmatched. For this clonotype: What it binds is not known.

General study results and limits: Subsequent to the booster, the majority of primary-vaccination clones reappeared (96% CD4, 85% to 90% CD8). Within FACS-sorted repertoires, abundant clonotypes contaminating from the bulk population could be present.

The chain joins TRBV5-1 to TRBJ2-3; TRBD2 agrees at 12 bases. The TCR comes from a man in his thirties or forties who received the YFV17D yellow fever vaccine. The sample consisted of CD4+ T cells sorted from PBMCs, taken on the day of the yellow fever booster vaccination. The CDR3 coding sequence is TGCGCCAGCAGCTTGTACGGACTAGCGGGAACAGATACGCAGTATTTT. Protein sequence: CASSLYGLAGTDTQYF.